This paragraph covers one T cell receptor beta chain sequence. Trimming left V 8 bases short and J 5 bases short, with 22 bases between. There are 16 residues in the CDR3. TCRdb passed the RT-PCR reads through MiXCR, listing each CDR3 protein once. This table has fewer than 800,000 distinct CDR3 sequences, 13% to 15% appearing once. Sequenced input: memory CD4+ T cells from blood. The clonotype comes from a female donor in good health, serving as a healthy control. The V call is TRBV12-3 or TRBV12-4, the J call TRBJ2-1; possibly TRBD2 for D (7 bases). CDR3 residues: CASSKGTWTSHNEQFF. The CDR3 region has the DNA TGTGCCAGCTCAAAAGGGACATGGACTAGTCACAATGAGCAGTTCTTC.